Listed below are T cell receptor beta chains from one sample, sequenced in a study of blood T cell repertoires in COVID-19. Some clones are missing from TCRdb's copy, which holds only in-frame ones; the method was immunoSEQ multiplex PCR. The sample holds tens of thousands of clones, 90% to 95% seen once. Sequenced input: peripheral blood. All receptors come from a young woman in a cohort sampled during active COVID-19. CDR3s include the opening cysteine and the closing phenylalanine or tryptophan. Each record gives: clone size, V gene, J gene, D gene, CDR3 DNA, CDR3 protein. D genes are given only for firm matches. Only part of the rows carry a size: once, few, many, or a class if the clone is expanded.

few	TRBV24-1	TRBJ1-1	.	TGTGCCACCAGTGCCCCGGGACACAGCACTGAAGCTTTCTTT	CATSAPGHSTEAFF
once	TRBV11-3	TRBJ2-3	.	TGTGCCAGCAGGACCCCAGGGGATACGCAGTATTTT	CASRTPGDTQYF
.	TRBV6-5	TRBJ2-7	.	TGTGCCAGCAGTTCACAGGGAAACGAGCAGTACTTC	CASSSQGNEQYF
.	TRBV7-3	TRBJ1-6	.	TGTGCCAGCAGCTTAACGGGCAGGATCGAATCACCCCTCCACTTT	CASSLTGRIESPLHF
.	TRBV7-8	TRBJ2-7	.	TGTGCCAGCAGCTTAGATCCTAGCAGTTACTACGAGCAGTACTTC	CASSLDPSSYYEQYF
once	TRBV5-6	TRBJ2-7	TRBD2	TGTGCCAGCAGCTTGGATGCCACTAGCGGGACTTACTTCTACGAGCAGTACTTC	CASSLDATSGTYFYEQYF
once	TRBV6-5	TRBJ2-7	.	TGTGCCAGCGCTACCATTTCCTACGAGCAGTACTTC	CASATISYEQYF
.	TRBV15	TRBJ1-2	.	TGTGCCACCAGCAGAGATGAGACAGGCAACTATGGCTACACCTTC	CATSRDETGNYGYTF
.	TRBV11-2	TRBJ2-7	TRBD2	TGTGCCAGCAGCTTAGATCGTGCGGGAGGGAGCGAGCAGTACTTC	CASSLDRAGGSEQYF
.	TRBV24-1	TRBJ2-7	.	TGTGCCACCGAAACTCCGGGTGGTGGCGAGCAGTACTTC	CATETPGGGEQYF
once	TRBV6-5	TRBJ1-3	.	TGTGCCAGCACACGAGCGGGGTTCTCTGGAAACACCATATATTTT	CASTRAGFSGNTIYF
.	TRBV7-2	TRBJ2-2	.	TGTGCCAGCAGCTTAGGTGCCTTCGGGGTCACCGGGGAGCTGTTTTTT	CASSLGAFGVTGELFF
.	TRBV18	TRBJ2-7	TRBD1	TGTGCCAGCTCATCCTACCAGGGACAGATTTCCTACGAGCAGTACTTC	CASSSYQGQISYEQYF
.	TRBV24-1	TRBJ2-3	TRBD2	TGTGCCACCAGTGACAAAGGGCCCAAAGCGGGAACGCAGTATTTT	CATSDKGPKAGTQYF
.	TRBV11-2	TRBJ1-6	TRBD1	TGTGCCAGCAGCTTGGGGGGGACAGGCGATTCACCCCTCCACTTT	CASSLGGTGDSPLHF
once	TRBV6-5	TRBJ1-5	.	TGTGCCAGCAGTTACTTGACAGGCAATAGCAATCAGCCCCAGCACTTT	CASSYLTGNSNQPQHF
.	TRBV9	TRBJ2-3	.	TGTGCCAGCAGCGTCCCCAGGGGTGGAAACACAGATACGCAGTATTTT	CASSVPRGGNTDTQYF
.	TRBV10-2	TRBJ1-2	.	TGCGCCAGCAGTGTAAAGAGCGGGGGGAATTATGGCTACACCTTC	CASSVKSGGNYGYTF
.	TRBV5-1	TRBJ2-1	TRBD2	TGCGCCAGCAGCTCTCGCGGACTAGTCCGAGGGAATGAGCAGTTCTTC	CASSSRGLVRGNEQFF
.	TRBV28	TRBJ1-1	.	TGTGCCAGCCTTACTAGGGTGTTGAGAACTGAAGCTTTCTTT	CASLTRVLRTEAFF
.	TRBV11-2	TRBJ2-7	TRBD1	TGTGCCAGCAGCCGGGACAGGAGCTACGAGCAGTACTTC	CASSRDRSYEQYF
.	TRBV27	TRBJ2-2	.	TGTGCCAGCCTCTCAGCAAGAGGGAACACCGGGGAGCTGTTTTTT	CASLSARGNTGELFF
.	TRBV2	TRBJ2-3	TRBD1	TGTGCCAGCGCTCCCGGGACAGGAGGATCAGATACGCAGTATTTT	CASAPGTGGSDTQYF
.	TRBV11-3	TRBJ2-7	TRBD1	TGTGCCAGCAGCTCCAATACAGGGGGCAAAGGCTACGAGCAGTACTTC	CASSSNTGGKGYEQYF
.	TRBV4-1	TRBJ2-2	.	TGCGCCAGCAGCCAAGGCTTAGGGGCAAACACCGGGGAGCTGTTTTTT	CASSQGLGANTGELFF
.	TRBV10-3	TRBJ2-7	TRBD2	TGTGCCATCAGGAATAGCGGGAGCTCCTACGAGCAGTACTTC	CAIRNSGSSYEQYF
.	TRBV27	TRBJ2-1	TRBD1	TGTGCCAGCAGTTTACGTTCAGGGGGTGGCGACTCCTACAATGAGCAGTTCTTC	CASSLRSGGGDSYNEQFF
.	TRBV30	TRBJ2-1	TRBD2	TGTGCCTGGAGTCCTACGACTAGCGGGATTCAGCAGTTCTTC	CAWSPTTSGIQQFF
.	TRBV6-5	TRBJ2-7	TRBD1	TGTGCCAGCAGCGGACAGGCCTACTCCTACGAGCAGTACTTC	CASSGQAYSYEQYF
.	TRBV10-3	TRBJ2-1	TRBD2	TGTGCGATCGGGACCGGGGGGGCGAGGGAGCAGTTCTTC	CAIGTGGAREQFF
.	TRBV28	TRBJ2-2	TRBD2	TGTGCCAGCAGTTTTGGGGGACTAGCGGGGCCGGGGACCGGGGAGCTGTTTTTT	CASSFGGLAGPGTGELFF
.	TRBV30	TRBJ2-1	TRBD2	TGTGCCTGGAGTGACCTAGCGGGATCCTACAATGAGCAGTTCTTC	CAWSDLAGSYNEQFF
once	TRBV5-5	TRBJ2-1	TRBD2	TGTGCCAGCAGGATGGCTGCGGGAGTGGCCTACAATGAGCAGTTCTTC	CASRMAAGVAYNEQFF
.	TRBV21-1	TRBJ2-7	.	TGTGCCAGCAAATACTCCAGGGCGGGAGTGGTCCCCATTTTGGACGAGCAGTACTTC	CASKYSRAGVVPILDEQYF
.	TRBV5-1	TRBJ1-4	.	TGCGCCAGCAGTCCTTTAGCAACTAATGAAAAACTGTTTTTT	CASSPLATNEKLFF
.	TRBV7-2	TRBJ2-4	TRBD2	TGTGCCAGCAGCTTAGAAGGGACTACGGCAAACATTCAGTACTTC	CASSLEGTTANIQYF
.	TRBV30	TRBJ2-1	.	TGTGCCTGGAGTCTCTTCAATGAGCAGTTCTTC	CAWSLFNEQFF
.	TRBV5-1	TRBJ2-1	TRBD1	TGCGCCAGCAGGACGATAGGGACAGGGAGCCACAATGAGCAGTTCTTC	CASRTIGTGSHNEQFF
.	TRBV7-9	TRBJ2-5	TRBD2	TGTGCCAGCAGCGAGAACTGGCGGGAGGAGGTAGAGACCCAGTACTTC	CASSENWREEVETQYF
.	TRBV5-1	TRBJ1-6	.	TGCGCCAGCAGCTTGGACACAAGGAGCTCCTATAATTCACCCCTCCACTTT	CASSLDTRSSYNSPLHF
.	TRBV30	TRBJ1-2	.	TGTGCCTGGAGTAGAGGAGGCGGCTACACCTTC	CAWSRGGGYTF
once	TRBV28	TRBJ2-3	.	TGTGCCAGCAGGGTCGGACTAACGAGCACAGATACGCAGTATTTT	CASRVGLTSTDTQYF